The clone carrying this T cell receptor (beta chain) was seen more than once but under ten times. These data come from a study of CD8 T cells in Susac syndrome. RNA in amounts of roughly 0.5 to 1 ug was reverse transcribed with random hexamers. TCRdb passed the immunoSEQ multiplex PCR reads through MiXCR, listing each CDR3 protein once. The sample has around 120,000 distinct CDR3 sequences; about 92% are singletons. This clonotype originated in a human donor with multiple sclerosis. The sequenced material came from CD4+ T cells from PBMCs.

The CDR3 region has the DNA TGTGCCTGGAGTGTTGGGCGACAAGGCTATGGCTACACCTTC. As protein: CAWSVGRQGYGYTF. The chain has TRBV30 and TRBJ1-2; D gene ambiguous. The CDR3 is made up of 14 amino acids. With 0 bases removed from V and 4 bases from J, the gap between germline ends came to 12 bases. In germline, CDR1 is GTSNPN, CDR2 SVGIG (reference sequence).